In its sample, the clone carrying this T cell receptor beta chain was seen a few times. The data are from a study of blood T cell repertoires in COVID-19. Study overall: Sites across the United States, Italy and Spain contributed samples from acute and convalescent COVID-19.

As processed by the authors: Reference gene primer amplification yielded estimated nucleated cell counts. Clones were sequenced by immunoSEQ multiplex PCR, and TCRdb holds only the in-frame ones, with some missing. V, J and clone size are taken as reported in that table, and D and trimming were inferred from the DNA itself. This sample has roughly 140,000 clones, with roughly four fifths found just once. V was pared by 0 bases and J by 4 bases, with 13 bases between. Germline lookup yields CDR1 MNHNY and CDR2 SVGAGI (reference sequence). There are 16 residues in the CDR3. This TCR was sampled from a human donor with acute or convalescent COVID-19. The donor label of this sample is uncertain. The sample consisted of peripheral blood. This chain uses TRBV6-6 with TRBJ1-5; the D gene is possibly TRBD1 (5 bases). The CDR3 here is CASSYSAAGWNQPQHF. The CDR3 DNA reads as TGTGCCAGCAGTTACTCTGCGGCAGGGTGGAATCAGCCCCAGCATTTT.